This TCR beta chain was captured by sequencing in a study of identical twins' blood T cells. In the original processing: Clonotypes per individual ranged from about 85,000 to nearly 550,000. Each CDR3 protein gets one entry after TCRdb re-called the 5' RACE reads with MiXCR. In this record, the V and J calls reflect TCRdb's handling and not the investigators' own analysis. The sample includes roughly 340,000 distinct CDR3 sequences, roughly 28% of them seen just once. The CDR3 spans 15 residues. CDR1 SEHNR and CDR2 FQNEAQ come from the germline V gene (reference sequence). V was cut by 1 base and J by 2 bases, with 9 bases left in between. Three pairs of healthy female monozygous twins were the donors. All three twin pairs grew up together with likely shared infections and vaccines.

The V gene is TRBV7-9, the J gene TRBJ1-5, with D hard to call. This receptor was taken from a woman aged 18-50 years in good health. The specimen was PBMCs. This chain's CDR3 is CASSLDTAGNQPQHF. The CDR3 nucleotides are TGTGCCAGCAGCTTAGATACGGCAGGCAATCAGCCCCAGCATTTT.